This T cell receptor (beta chain) appears in the sequencing data of a study of cytomegalovirus exposure and HLA in healthy donors. The wider study: Researchers previously reported finding 90 million to 130 million unique TCR beta sequences from about 170 million T cells. Of all 398 donors who were genotyped, around 82% belonged to the Caucasian-associated ancestry cluster.

The germline CDR1 and CDR2 sequences are MNHNS and SASEGT. V lost 5 bases, J lost 5 bases, and 8 bases stayed unmatched. The CDR3 extends over 14 amino acids. The PCR had 60 Vbeta and 13 Jbeta primers. The repertoire was sequenced with immunoSEQ multiplex PCR; TCRdb's copy has only in-frame clones and lacks some. The table records roughly 150,000 clones, approximately 80% of them present only once. The chain combines TRBV6-1 with TRBJ1-2; 7 bases fit TRBD1. This receptor was taken from a man in his fifties in good health and CMV-seropositive. Sequenced: PBMCs. In nucleotides, the CDR3 is TGTGCCAGCAGTACAGGGGCCGGGGAATATGGCTACACCTTC. Its translation is CASSTGAGEYGYTF.